This is a list of T cell receptor beta chains from one sample in a study of T cells in Graves' hyperthyroidism and ophthalmopathy. TCRdb independently ran MiXCR on the multiplex PCR reads; one entry per CDR3 protein. The profile shows approximately 330,000 distinct CDR3 sequences, 21% of them singletons. Material for sequencing was blood. The receptors derive from a woman in her fifties or sixties with Graves' hyperthyroidism. The CDR3 runs from the conserved cysteine through the conserved F or W. D genes are given only for firm matches. Size is omitted from some rows. Given values are once, few, many or a class for expanded clones.

>-|TRBV9|TRBJ2-2|-
TGTGCCAGCAGCAGGGTATCCGGGGAGCTGTTTTTT
CASSRVSGELFF
>TRBD1|TRBV28|TRBJ1-5|many
TGTGCCAGCAGTTTAGCAGGGGGCGGAGGGGGGCCCCAGCATTTT
CASSLAGGGGGPQHF
>-|TRBV13|TRBJ1-1|many
TGTGCCAGCAGCCGAGGAGGGATGGGCACTGAAGCTTTCTTT
CASSRGGMGTEAFF
>-|TRBV2|TRBJ1-5|many
TGTGCCAGCAGGGCACAGGGTATGGGCAATCAGCCCCAGCATTTT
CASRAQGMGNQPQHF
>-|TRBV18|TRBJ2-5|many
TGTGCCAGCTCACCATTGCCGGCTCCAGCAGCAGTCCAAGAGACCCAGTACTTC
CASSPLPAPAAVQETQYF
>TRBD2|TRBV27|TRBJ2-3|many
TGTGCCAGCAGTTTAGTAGCGGGGGCCACAGATACGCAGTATTTT
CASSLVAGATDTQYF
>-|TRBV2|TRBJ2-5|many
TGTGCCAGCAGGACCACCAAAGAGACCCAGTACTTC
CASRTTKETQYF
>-|TRBV7-3|TRBJ1-1|many
TGTGCCAGCAGCTTAATGGGGGGAGCGAACACTGAAGCTTTCTTT
CASSLMGGANTEAFF
>-|TRBV7-2|TRBJ1-3|-
TGTGCCAGCAGCCGAAATACAGTCAACAGTGGGGACACCATATATTTT
CASSRNTVNSGDTIYF
>-|TRBV5-5|TRBJ2-3|-
TGTGCCAGCAGCTTGGCGGACTGGGCAGCGGGCACAGATACGCAGTATTTT
CASSLADWAAGTDTQYF
>TRBD2|TRBV12-3/TRBV12-4|TRBJ2-3|many
TGTGCCAGCAGACTTAGCGGGAGGGAAACAGATACGCAGTATTTT
CASRLSGRETDTQYF
>-|TRBV5-1|TRBJ1-1|-
TGCGCCAGCAGGTTGGGGGGGGACACTGAAGCTTTCTTT
CASRLGGDTEAFF
>TRBD1|TRBV11-2|TRBJ2-3|many
TGTGCCAGCAGCTTAGGGGACAGGAGCACAGATACGCAGTATTTT
CASSLGDRSTDTQYF
>-|TRBV7-3|TRBJ2-1|many
TGTGCCAGCAGCTCAATCAGGGGCGGTGAGCAGTTCTTC
CASSSIRGGEQFF
>-|TRBV2|TRBJ2-1|many
TGTGCCAGCAGTGAAGCCCCCGGGGGGCTTACGTACAATGAGCAGTTCTTC
CASSEAPGGLTYNEQFF
>-|TRBV6-5|TRBJ1-6|-
TGTGCCAGCAGTTACTCGACCGTCTCTAATTCACCCCTCCACTTT
CASSYSTVSNSPLHF
>-|TRBV7-2|TRBJ2-5|many
TGTGCCAGCAGCTTAAGTGGGCTAGGGAAAGAGACCCAGTACTTC
CASSLSGLGKETQYF
>TRBD2|TRBV20-1|TRBJ2-3|many
TGCAGCGATAGCGGGAGCACAGATACGCAGTATTTT
CSDSGSTDTQYF
>TRBD2|TRBV5-8|TRBJ2-4|many
TGTGCCAGCAGCTTGATCCTTTTGGCGGGGGTTGCCAAAAACATTCAGTACTTC
CASSLILLAGVAKNIQYF